This T cell receptor beta chain was sequenced in a study of blood T cells in healthy people across ages. To note about this clonotype: Its target is not known.

V was trimmed by 2 bases and J by 2 bases, leaving 10 bases between them. CDR1 is MNHEY, CDR2 SMNVEV, per germline (reference sequence). The length of the CDR3 is 15 residues. A second PCR of 7 to 11 cycles used a sample-barcoded 5' primer and a J-beta primer mix. MiXCR was run by TCRdb on the 5' RACE reads, yielding one entry per CDR3 protein. The table includes about 1.5 million distinct CDR3 sequences, under 55% detected once. Study-level findings and limits: As naive T cell percentage varied, TCR beta diversity correlated strongly with it. Long-lived donors had more naive CD4+ cells and higher diversity than aged donors.

Sequenced material: blood. The rearrangement joins TRBV27 to TRBJ2-1, with D unresolved. The origin of this receptor is a woman aged 18-29 years in good health. The CDR3 protein is CASSLGLPTYNEQFF. The CDR3, as DNA: TGTGCCAGCAGTTTAGGGTTGCCCACCTACAATGAGCAGTTCTTC.